The T cell receptor (beta chain) described here comes from a study of cytomegalovirus exposure and HLA in healthy donors. The PCR contained 60 Vbeta and 13 Jbeta primers. TCRdb keeps only in-frame clones here, not all; method: immunoSEQ multiplex PCR. In all, the sample yields some 150,000 clones. Study-wide results and limits: Usually a TCR sequence was rare, but some public TCRs were found in many donors. Apart from CMV serostatus, no immune exposure information was available. V- and J-gene trimming in TCR beta was tied to a missense DCLRE1C variant by an analysis performed later.

The donors were healthy bone marrow donors. CDR1 SGHRS and CDR2 YFSETQ come from the germline V gene. V was clipped by 0 bases and J by 1 base; unmatched bases: 3. The CDR3 loop spans 15 amino acids. Regarding this clone: Its antigen is not known.

The receptor was derived from a man between 35 and 55 years old in good health and CMV-seronegative. The sequencing input was PBMCs. The chain carries TRBV5-1 and TRBJ1-2, with 7 nucleotides matching TRBD1. The CDR3, as DNA: TGCGCCAGCAGCTTGGGGGACAGATTTAACTATGGCTACACCTTC. Amino acids: CASSLGDRFNYGYTF.